The 21 T cell receptor beta chains below were found in one sample sequenced in a study of cytomegalovirus exposure and HLA in healthy donors. Primers: 60 Vbeta forward and 13 Jbeta reverse. Measured with immunoSEQ multiplex PCR; TCRdb has only the in-frame clones, and not every one. The sample has roughly 170,000 clones, around 80% seen once. Sequencing was carried out using PBMCs. The receptors stem from a woman in her forties or fifties in good health and CMV-seropositive.

The chain has TRBV4-2 and TRBJ1-2; D perhaps matches TRBD1 (6 bases). Trimming took 0 bases from V and 7 from J, leaving 18 bases between them. This CDR3 has 16 amino acids. Germline assignment: CDR1 LGHNA and CDR2 YNFKEQ. CDR3 nucleotides: TGTGCCAGCAGCCAAGATAGGGAACAGGGAGTGGGTGGCTACACCTTC. This encodes CASSQDREQGVGGYTF.

This chain uses TRBV7-2 with TRBJ1-2; 8 positions match TRBD1. Germline assignment: CDR1 SGHTA and CDR2 FQGNSA. The CDR3 extends over 13 amino acids. J gave up 4 bases and V 4 bases, and 2 bases lay outside the gene matches. The CDR3 is CASSSTGVYGYTF. CDR3 bases: TGTGCCAGCAGCTCGACAGGGGTCTATGGCTACACCTTC.

The chain is built from TRBV7-2 and TRBJ1-1; D is ambiguous. Trimming removed 1 base from V and 6 bases from J, with 15 bases in between. CDR1 is SGHTA and CDR2 is FQGNSA in the germline V gene. CDR3 length equals 15 residues. The CDR3 is CASSLDTHPAAEAFF. In DNA, the CDR3 is TGTGCCAGCAGCTTAGATACTCATCCAGCGGCTGAAGCTTTCTTT.

The chain employs TRBV7-2 and TRBJ2-4; a possible D gene is TRBD2 (5 bases). Germline V gives CDR1 SGHTA, CDR2 FQGNSA. The V end lost 0 bases, the J end lost 0 bases, and 9 bases lay between the germline ends. The CDR3 loop spans 16 amino acids. CDR3: CASSLAGGRAKNIQYF. CDR3 bases: TGTGCCAGCAGCTTAGCGGGCGGGCGAGCCAAAAACATTCAGTACTTC. Drawing the rest from reference TRBV7-2 and TRBJ2-4, the complete variable domain is GAGVSQSPSNKVTEKGKDVELRCDPISGHTALYWYRQSLGQGLEFLIYFQGNSAPDKSGLPSDRFSAERTGGSVSTLTIQRTQQEDSAVYLCASSLAGGRAKNIQYFGAGTRLSVL.

Points on this clone: Other DNA sequences within the sample encode an identical CDR3. The V call is TRBV28, the J call TRBJ2-3; 9 positions agree with TRBD1. There are 13 residues in the CDR3. CDR1 is MDHEN and CDR2 is SYDVKM in the germline V gene. Germline trimming cut 6 bases from V and 4 bases from J; bases unmatched to any gene: 2. Written as DNA, the CDR3 is TGTGCCAGCAGGACAGGGGGTGCAGATACGCAGTATTTT. Translated, it gives CASRTGGADTQYF. Full variable domain (outside the CDR3, taken from reference TRBV28 and TRBJ2-3): DVKVTQSSRYLVKRTGEKVFLECVQDMDHENMFWYRQDPGLGLRLIYFSYDVKMKEKGDIPEGYSVSREKKERFSLILESASTNQTSMYLCASRTGGADTQYFGPGTRLTVL.

The chain joins TRBV7-3 to TRBJ1-2, with D maybe TRBD1 (5 bases). Trimming removed 0 bases at V and 5 bases at J, with 13 bases between. CDR3 length equals 15 residues. Germline V gene lookup returns CDR1 SGHTA and CDR2 FQGTGA. CDR3 in DNA: TGTGCCAGCAGCTTAACGGCAGGGTCTGGATATGGCTACACCTTC. The encoded protein is CASSLTAGSGYGYTF.

CDR3 amino acids: CASSSIRGGGEKLFF. The CDR3 bases are TGTGCCAGCAGTTCGATTAGAGGGGGGGGTGAAAAACTGTTTTTT. The chain employs TRBV28 and TRBJ1-4; D possibly corresponds to TRBD1 (6 bases). The CDR3 sequence is 15 residues long. Germline CDR1 MDHEN, CDR2 SYDVKM. V gave up 4 bases and J gave up 7 bases, with 16 bases separating them. The variable domain in full, with the rest retrieved from reference TRBV28 and TRBJ1-4, is DVKVTQSSRYLVKRTGEKVFLECVQDMDHENMFWYRQDPGLGLRLIYFSYDVKMKEKGDIPEGYSVSREKKERFSLILESASTNQTSMYLCASSSIRGGGEKLFFGSGTQLSVL.

The chain uses TRBV2 and TRBJ2-5; D not certain. CDR1 is SNHLY and CDR2 is FYNNEI in the germline V gene. The CDR3 runs to 13 residues. V shed 4 bases and J shed 4 bases, with 10 bases lying between them. CDR3 residues: CASSAWLSETQYF. In DNA, the CDR3 is TGTGCCAGCAGTGCTTGGCTTTCAGAGACCCAGTACTTC.

V and J are TRBV27 and TRBJ1-4; no reliable D call. V lost 3 bases to trimming and J lost 8 bases, with 16 bases between them. The CDR3 spans 15 residues. Per the germline V gene, CDR1 is MNHEY and CDR2 is SMNVEV (reference sequence). The CDR3 protein is CASSLTGRNWEKLFF. The CDR3 coding sequence is TGTGCCAGCAGTTTGACGGGGAGGAATTGGGAAAAACTGTTTTTT.

The gene calls are TRBV7-3 and TRBJ2-3, with D possibly being TRBD2 (6 bases). The CDR3 loop spans 15 amino acids. From germline, CDR1 is SGHTA and CDR2 FQGTGA. Between the trimmed V and J ends, which lost 5 bases and 4 bases, there was a span of 16 bases. DNA for the CDR3: TGTGCCAGCAGCCCCTCGGGAGCGGGCGCAGATACGCAGTATTTT. This gives the protein CASSPSGAGADTQYF.

This clone occurred a few times. V and J are TRBV7-8 and TRBJ2-7; TRBD2 aligns across 7 bases. Trimming cost V 5 bases and J 0 bases; bases outside gene matches: 10. CDR1 is SGHVS and CDR2 is FQNEAQ in the germline V gene. This CDR3 contains 16 residues. CDR3 nucleotide sequence: TGTGCCAGCAGCCCCCGCGGGCTAGCGGTCTCCTACGAGCAGTACTTC. This translates into CASSPRGLAVSYEQYF.

This sequence joins TRBV15 and TRBJ2-7; D possibly corresponds to TRBD2 (5 bases). V lost 5 bases, J lost 1 base, and 9 bases lay in between. The germline gives CDR1 LNHNV, CDR2 YYDKDF (reference sequence). The CDR3 consists of 13 residues. The CDR3 loop reads CATSPSGSYEQYF. CDR3 nucleotides: TGTGCCACCAGCCCCTCGGGATCCTACGAGCAGTACTTC.

The rearrangement joins TRBV18 to TRBJ2-7, with TRBD2 identical over 10 bases. There are 17 residues in the CDR3. The trim removed 2 bases at V and 2 bases at J, leaving 9 bases unmatched. Germline-derived CDR1 and CDR2 are KGHSH and LQKENI. The CDR3: CASSPDRTSGMTYEQYF. DNA of the CDR3: TGTGCCAGCTCACCAGACCGTACTAGCGGGATGACCTACGAGCAGTACTTC.

The V and J genes are TRBV5-5 and TRBJ2-3; D may be TRBD1 (6 bases). Germline V lookup: CDR1 SGHKS, CDR2 YYEKEE (reference sequence). V dropped 0 bases and J dropped 1 base, with 9 bases sitting between them. The CDR3 consists of 15 residues. CDR3: CASSLVYRGTDTQYF. As DNA, the CDR3 is TGTGCCAGCAGCTTGGTGTACAGGGGCACAGATACGCAGTATTTT.

The chain combines TRBV9 with TRBJ2-4, with 8 bases that match TRBD2. The CDR3 sequence is 17 residues long. The junction had 18 bases not matched to a gene; V was cut back by 4 bases and J by 9 bases. Germline V CDR1 and CDR2: SGDLS, YYNGEE. The CDR3 sequence is CASSTSGLGGGSGIQYF. Written as DNA, the CDR3 is TGTGCCAGCAGCACCTCGGGACTAGGGGGGGGAAGCGGCATTCAGTACTTC.

The gene calls are TRBV5-1 and TRBJ2-5, with 7 nucleotides matching TRBD1. Trimming took 4 bases from V and 2 from J; bases not matched to a gene: 2. CDR1 is SGHRS, CDR2 YFSETQ, per germline. The CDR3 loop spans 13 amino acids. The CDR3 loop reads CASSPGQQETQYF. CDR3 sequence (DNA): TGCGCCAGCAGCCCGGGACAGCAAGAGACCCAGTACTTC.

The chain is built from TRBV15 and TRBJ2-3; 10 nucleotides line up with TRBD2. This CDR3 has 16 residues. The V gene's germline CDR1 is LNHNV and CDR2 YYDKDF (reference sequence). After removal of 0 bases from V and 8 bases from J, the junction contained 8 bases not matched to a gene. The CDR3 is CATSRDPSGSLGTQYF. The DNA for the CDR3 is TGTGCCACCAGCAGAGATCCTAGCGGGAGTCTCGGTACGCAGTATTTT.

The chain has TRBV7-2 and TRBJ2-5, with D perhaps TRBD2 (5 bases). V lost 6 bases to trimming and J lost 0 bases, with 20 bases between them. Germline CDR1 reads SGHTA; CDR2 reads FQGNSA. The CDR3 loop spans 17 amino acids. In DNA, the CDR3 is TGTGCCAGCAGTTTTATCACTGGGAGATCGTACCAAGAGACCCAGTACTTC. It encodes CASSFITGRSYQETQYF.

This clone has a single count. At one end the junction does not follow the germline gene, possibly because of a read error. The V call is TRBV7-9, the J call TRBJ2-7, with 8 bases aligning to TRBD2. The germline V gene encodes CDR1 SEHNR and CDR2 FQNEAQ (reference sequence). CDR3 length: 16 amino acids. CDR3 bases: TGTTCCAGCAGCTTATTCGTTAGCGGGGCTGCCTACGAGCAGTACTTC. It specifies CSSSLFVSGAAYEQYF.

The V call is TRBV2, the J call TRBJ2-1; the match to TRBD1 covers 9 bases. CDR3 length: 15 residues. Per germline, CDR1 SNHLY and CDR2 FYNNEI. V shed 5 bases and J 7 bases; nucleotides not matched to a gene: 9. CDR3 loop: CASSYRDRVGNEQFF. The CDR3, as DNA: TGTGCCAGCAGTTACCGGGACAGGGTAGGGAATGAGCAGTTCTTC.

The J gene is TRBJ1-1, the V gene TRBV6-6; no firm D call. The germline CDR1 and CDR2 sequences are MNHNY and SVGAGI (reference sequence). V was cut by 6 bases and J by 0 bases, with 14 bases left in between. CDR3 length: 15 amino acids. CDR3 in DNA: TGTGCCAGCAGCACCGGAGAGATAGTGAACACTGAAGCTTTCTTT. Translated: CASSTGEIVNTEAFF.